This passage covers 21 T cell receptor beta chains from one sample sequenced in a study of shared clonotypes between healthy human individuals. Produced via immunoSEQ multiplex PCR; TCRdb's table is partial and in-frame only. The sample records millions of clones, 90% to 95% being singletons. The sample was naive CD4+ T cells sorted from blood. As for subset: CD45RA+ positively selected. These receptors all come from a man between 18 and 35 years old in good health.

The rearrangement joins TRBV11-3 to TRBJ2-1; 7 bases line up with TRBD1. This CDR3 has 13 residues. Germline CDR1 and CDR2: SGHNT and YENEEA. V lost 6 bases and J lost 8; bases outside the gene matches: 7. CDR3 coding DNA: TGTGCCAGCAGTTTAACAGGGGAACATGAGCAGTTCTTC. As protein: CASSLTGEHEQFF.

The chain uses TRBV6-1 and TRBJ1-5, with D uncertain. The CDR3 is 17 residues long. Trimming removed 2 bases from V and 3 bases from J, with 17 bases in between. Per the germline V gene, CDR1 is MNHNS and CDR2 is SASEGT. CDR3 region: CASSEWSEKALNQPQHF. For the CDR3, the DNA is TGTGCCAGCAGTGAATGGTCGGAAAAGGCTCTCAATCAGCCCCAGCATTTT.

The chain couples TRBV30 to TRBJ2-5, with 11 bases matching TRBD1. V was clipped by 3 bases and J by 5 bases; unmatched bases: 11. The CDR3 is made up of 16 amino acids. CDR1 and CDR2 (germline): GTSNPN, SVGIG (reference sequence). In nucleotides, the CDR3 is TGTGCCTGGAGCTTAACCCGGACAGGGGGCCACGAGACCCAGTACTTC. It specifies CAWSLTRTGGHETQYF.

For this clone: This sample includes further DNA sequences coding for the same CDR3. The V call is TRBV5-1, the J call TRBJ1-1; 9 bases fit TRBD1. The germline gives CDR1 SGHRS, CDR2 YFSETQ. This CDR3 has 13 amino acids. Trimming removed 2 bases from V and 7 bases from J; junction bases left unmatched: 3. The CDR3 nucleotides are TGCGCCAGCAGCTTATTGGGACAGGGTGAAGCTTTCTTT. Amino acid sequence: CASSLLGQGEAFF.

V usage is TRBV7-4 and J usage is TRBJ1-1; TRBD1 matches at 9 bases. CDR3 length: 15 residues. V dropped 9 bases and J dropped 0; count of bases not matched to a gene: 8. CDR1 and CDR2 (germline): SGHVT, SQSDAQ. In nucleotides, the CDR3 is TGTGCCAGGGACAGGGGAATGTTTTTGAACACTGAAGCTTTCTTT. Its protein product is CARDRGMFLNTEAFF.

V is TRBV15 and J is TRBJ1-6; D not resolved. The CDR3 runs 17 residues. Germline V gene lookup returns CDR1 LNHNV and CDR2 YYDKDF (reference sequence). Trimming stripped 8 bases from V and 7 bases from J, with 24 bases between. The CDR3 protein is CATENSHDGRPNSPLHF. The CDR3 nucleotides are TGTGCCACCGAAAACAGTCATGACGGCCGTCCAAATTCACCCCTCCACTTT.

This chain connects TRBV2 to TRBJ2-1; D unresolved. Germline values: CDR1 SNHLY, CDR2 FYNNEI. The CDR3 is 12 amino acids. Between the trimmed V and J ends, which lost 1 base and 3 bases, there was a span of 1 base. The CDR3 spells CASSEDYNEQFF. DNA for the CDR3: TGTGCCAGCAGTGAAGACTACAATGAGCAGTTCTTC.

V and J are TRBV28 and TRBJ1-5, with D possibly being TRBD1 (5 bases). CDR1 and CDR2 (germline): MDHEN, SYDVKM. The CDR3 extends over 12 amino acids. Between the trimmed V and J ends, which lost 7 bases and 7 bases, there was a span of 11 bases. The CDR3 is CASNPRGQPQHF. The CDR3 DNA reads TGTGCCAGCAACCCTAGGGGACAGCCCCAGCATTTT.

The V and J genes are TRBV4-3 and TRBJ1-1, with TRBD1 as a possible D gene (5 bases). From germline, CDR1 is LGHNA and CDR2 YSLEER. CDR3 length equals 15 residues. Trimming removed 6 bases from V and 2 bases from J, with 16 bases in between. In DNA form, the CDR3 reads TGCGCCAGCAGACGAGTTGACAGACCAAACACTGAAGCTTTCTTT. It is translated as CASRRVDRPNTEAFF.

The chain recombines TRBV7-9 with TRBJ2-3, with 11 bases fitting TRBD1. V gave up 5 bases and J gave up 4 bases; unmatched junction bases: 5. The CDR3 has 15 residues. Per the germline V gene, CDR1 is SEHNR and CDR2 is FQNEAQ (reference sequence). This CDR3 is CASSRGQGEADTQYF. In DNA form, the CDR3 reads TGTGCCAGCAGCCGGGGACAGGGGGAGGCAGATACGCAGTATTTT.

V and J are TRBV19 and TRBJ2-7, with a tentative D call TRBD2 (5 bases). Per the germline V gene, CDR1 is LNHDA and CDR2 is SQIVND (reference sequence). This CDR3 spans 15 amino acids. Trimming removed 7 bases at V and 3 bases at J, with 19 bases between. Here the CDR3 reads CASTPGRKNNYEQYF. CDR3 DNA: TGTGCCAGTACCCCGGGAAGGAAGAATAACTACGAGCAGTACTTC. Together with reference TRBV19 and TRBJ2-7, the CDR3 gives the full variable domain: DGGITQSPKYLFRKEGQNVTLSCEQNLNHDAMYWYRQDPGQGLRLIYYSQIVNDFQKGDIAEGYSVSREKKESFPLTVTSAQKNPTAFYLCASTPGRKNNYEQYFGPGTRLTVT.

CDR3 in DNA: TGCGCCAGCAGCTTAGGCGGGGCAGAGGATAATGGCTACACCTTC. Translated, it gives CASSLGGAEDNGYTF. The rearrangement uses TRBV5-1 and TRBJ1-2; a possible D gene is TRBD1 (5 bases). The germline V and J ends were trimmed by 2 bases and 6 bases, with 17 bases remaining between them. CDR1 SGHRS and CDR2 YFSETQ come from the germline V gene. This CDR3 region has 15 residues.

This clone was detected only once. The genes are TRBV7-2 and TRBJ2-1; weak D call: TRBD2 (5 bases). CDR3 size: 15 residues. Trimming left V 7 bases short and J 3 bases short, with 16 bases between. Germline V gene lookup returns CDR1 SGHTA and CDR2 FQGNSA. CDR3 in amino acids: CASTKPGGGYNEQFF. DNA for the CDR3: TGTGCCAGCACCAAACCAGGTGGAGGCTACAATGAGCAGTTCTTC.

Regarding this clone: This CDR3 is also generated by other DNA sequences in the sample. This chain joins TRBV28 and TRBJ2-7; TRBD2 is a possible D gene (6 bases). The V end lost 6 bases, the J end lost 0 bases, and 12 bases lay between the germline ends. The CDR3 spans 14 residues. Germline V CDR1 and CDR2: MDHEN, SYDVKM. The CDR3 sequence: CASRPGTSSYEQYF. CDR3 sequence (DNA): TGTGCCAGCAGGCCCGGGACTTCCTCCTACGAGCAGTACTTC.

Regarding this clone: A read error may account for a junction end that differs from germline. The gene calls are TRBV30 and TRBJ2-3; D gene ambiguous. Germline values: CDR1 GTSNPN, CDR2 SVGIG (reference sequence). CDR3 size: 12 residues. CDR3 bases: TGTGCCTGGAGTGTAACCACAAATACGCAGTATTTT. It codes for CAWSVTTNTQYF.

This clone was counted a single time. The rearrangement links TRBV5-1 to TRBJ2-3; weak D call: TRBD1 (6 bases). This CDR3 has 13 residues. V gave up 4 bases and J gave up 7 bases, with 13 bases separating them. Germline V CDR1 and CDR2: SGHRS, YFSETQ. The CDR3 nucleotides are TGCGCCAGCAGCGCATGGACAGCTTATACGCAGTATTTT. It translates to CASSAWTAYTQYF.

A word on this clone: The sample has other DNA sequences that encode this CDR3 too. This sequence joins TRBV6-1 and TRBJ1-2; D is undetermined. Germline-derived CDR1 and CDR2 are MNHNS and SASEGT. V dropped 1 base and J dropped 4 bases, with 4 bases sitting between them. The CDR3 is 12 amino acids. The DNA of the CDR3 is TGTGCCAGCAGTGAAGGGTCCTATGGCTACACCTTC. Its translation: CASSEGSYGYTF.

The chain is built from TRBV18 and TRBJ1-5; D is possibly TRBD1 (6 bases). V was trimmed by 3 bases and J by 3 bases, leaving 15 bases between them. Germline V gene data show CDR1 as KGHSH and CDR2 as LQKENI. The CDR3 length is 16 residues. Written as DNA, the CDR3 is TGTGCCAGCTCACCGCGACTAGGGGGGGCCAATCAGCCCCAGCATTTT. Translation: CASSPRLGGANQPQHF.

The V gene is TRBV5-8, the J gene TRBJ2-1, with TRBD1 matching 7 bases. CDR3 length: 14 residues. Looked up from germline, CDR1 is SGHTS and CDR2 is YDEGEE. V lost 8 bases, J lost 5 bases, and 10 bases stayed unmatched. The CDR3 DNA sequence: TGTGCCAGTACTCCACCTGACAGGGACAATGAGCAGTTCTTC. Residues: CASTPPDRDNEQFF.

Notes on this clone: The conserved phenylalanine or tryptophan is not found at the CDR3 terminus, so this likely reflects a read error. The DNA is left out, because the CDR3 cannot be placed on it with certainty; the CDR3 is given as TCRdb lists it. CDR3 sequence reads: CASCGQGAII. This chain connects TRBV21-1 to TRBJ1-2; the table gives TRBD1 as D, unverified against the DNA. TRBV21-1 is a listed pseudogene. The CDR3 region is 10 residues in length, termini included.

V gene TRBV29-1 combines with J gene TRBJ2-3; D is undetermined. Between the trimmed V and J ends, which lost 4 bases and 0 bases, there was a span of 8 bases. CDR3 length equals 13 residues. The germline gives CDR1 SQVTM, CDR2 ANQGSEA. The DNA for the CDR3 is TGCAGCGTTGTACCCCTTAGCACAGATACGCAGTATTTT. Residues: CSVVPLSTDTQYF.